This T cell receptor (beta chain) is drawn from a study of neoadjuvant anti-PD-1 for oral cavity cancer. Study-wide context: Patients without progression got a fourth dose around day 43.

The V gene's germline CDR1 is GTSNPN and CDR2 SVGIG (reference sequence). The CDR3 is made up of 17 amino acids. The V segment lost 5 bases and the J segment 3 bases; nucleotides outside the gene matches: 8. A word on this clone: Its specificity is unknown.

Some clones are missing from TCRdb's copy, which holds only in-frame ones; the method was immunoSEQ multiplex PCR. Among nearly 8,000 clones listed, 70% were seen once. General observations from the study: PBMC Gini-index clonality exceeded responders' in non-responders post-nivolumab.

The time point was: after neoadjuvant nivolumab, at surgical resection. These newly diagnosed stage II-IVA oral cavity squamous cell carcinoma patients had no prior systemic or radiation treatment. Cohort: HPV-negative, locally advanced oral cavity squamous cell carcinoma patients. This chain links TRBV30 with TRBJ1-6, with 12 positions matching TRBD1. The sequence came from a person aged 40-85 years with oral cavity squamous cell carcinoma. The sample here was PBMCs, taken after nivolumab (anti-PD-1) treatment. CDR3 sequence (DNA): TGTGCCTGGGCTGCCGGGACAGGGGGCTTCTATAATTCACCCCTCCACTTT. Its protein product is CAWAAGTGGFYNSPLHF.